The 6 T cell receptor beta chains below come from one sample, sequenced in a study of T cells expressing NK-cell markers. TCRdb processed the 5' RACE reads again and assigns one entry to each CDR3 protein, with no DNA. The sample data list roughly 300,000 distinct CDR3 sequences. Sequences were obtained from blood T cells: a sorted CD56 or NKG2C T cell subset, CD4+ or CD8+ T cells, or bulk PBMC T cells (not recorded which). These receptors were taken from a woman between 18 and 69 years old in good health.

CDR3 in amino acids: CASSIRQETQYF. The chain is built from TRBV5-1 and TRBJ2-5. The germline V gene encodes CDR1 SGHRS and CDR2 YFSETQ. The CDR3 extends over 12 amino acids. The variable domain in full, with the rest retrieved from reference TRBV5-1 and TRBJ2-5, is KAGVTQTPRYLIKTRGQQVTLSCSPISGHRSVSWYQQTPGQGLQFLFEYFSETQRNKGNFPGRFSGRQFSNSRSEMNVSTLELGDSALYLCASSIRQETQYFGPGTRLLVL.

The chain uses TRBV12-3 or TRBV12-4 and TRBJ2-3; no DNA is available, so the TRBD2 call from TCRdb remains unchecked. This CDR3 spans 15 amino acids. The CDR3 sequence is CASSSGGSQADTQYF.

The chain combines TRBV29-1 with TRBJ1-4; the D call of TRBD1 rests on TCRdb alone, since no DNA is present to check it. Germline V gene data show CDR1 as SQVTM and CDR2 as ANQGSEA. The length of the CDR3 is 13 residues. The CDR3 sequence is CSVGHSTNEKLFF.

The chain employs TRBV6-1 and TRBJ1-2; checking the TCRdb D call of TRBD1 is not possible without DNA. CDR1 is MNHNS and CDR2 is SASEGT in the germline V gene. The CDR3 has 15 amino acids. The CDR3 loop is CASSEGDRPNYGYTF.

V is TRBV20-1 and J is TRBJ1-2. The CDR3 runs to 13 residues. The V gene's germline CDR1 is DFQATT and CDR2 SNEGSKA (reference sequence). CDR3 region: CSAREFRTYGYTF.

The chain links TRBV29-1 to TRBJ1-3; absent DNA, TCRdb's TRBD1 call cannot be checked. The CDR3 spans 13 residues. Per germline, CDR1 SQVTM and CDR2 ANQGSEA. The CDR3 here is CSVQGADGNTIYF.